This record looks at one T cell receptor (beta chain) sequence and its context. The sample has other DNA sequences that encode this CDR3 too. This specimen comes from a study of blood T cell repertoires in COVID-19. The overall study: Sample material is recorded as cDNA or gDNA derived from T cells, B-cell-depleted T cells, or PBMCs.

Profiled with immunoSEQ multiplex PCR; TCRdb holds only in-frame clones, not every one. The sample includes around 100,000 clones, around 80% of them seen just once. The CDR3 totals 15 residues. The V gene's germline CDR1 is SGHTS and CDR2 YDEGEE. V lost 4 bases to trimming and J lost 4 bases; unmatched junction nucleotides: 6. The genes are TRBV5-8 and TRBJ2-7; 12 bases map to TRBD2. The sequenced sample was peripheral blood. This clonotype was obtained from a woman between 70 and 85 years old with acute or convalescent COVID-19. The CDR3 loop reads CASSPGLAGTYEQYF. The CDR3 region has the DNA TGTGCCAGCAGCCCTGGACTAGCGGGGACGTACGAGCAGTACTTC.